The 5 T cell receptor beta chains in this list originate from one sample, sequenced in a study of radiotherapy plus CTLA-4 blockade in lung cancer. Sequenced by immunoSEQ multiplex PCR; TCRdb stores in-frame clones only, minus some. This table has about 70,000 clones, less than 85% appearing once. The sequences come from peripheral blood, collected from a patient treated with radiotherapy plus ipilimumab. The source is a human donor with non-small cell lung cancer whose response to radiotherapy plus ipilimumab could not be evaluated. Some clones in this sample may be carry-over from other donors' samples.

The rearrangement joins TRBV28 to TRBJ2-1; no clear D gene. CDR3 size: 16 residues. The germline V and J ends were trimmed by 7 bases and 0 bases, with 16 bases remaining between them. Germline V CDR1 and CDR2: MDHEN, SYDVKM. CDR3 protein: CASTPWALSSYNEQFF. CDR3 DNA sequence: TGTGCCAGCACCCCCTGGGCGTTGAGCTCCTACAATGAGCAGTTCTTC.

V and J are TRBV19 and TRBJ1-5; D uncertain. This CDR3 has 13 residues. V lost 10 bases to trimming and J lost 2 bases, with 12 bases between them. In germline, CDR1 is LNHDA, CDR2 SQIVND (reference sequence). CDR3 sequence reads: CATARVGNQPQHF. The CDR3 DNA sequence: TGTGCCACCGCCCGGGTGGGCAATCAGCCCCAGCATTTT.

This clone was detected only once. This chain connects TRBV2 to TRBJ1-5, with TRBD1 matching 7 bases. Germline values: CDR1 SNHLY, CDR2 FYNNEI. Trimming at V came to 8 bases and at J to 4 bases, leaving 2 bases not matched to a gene. The CDR3 extends over 12 amino acids. The CDR3 DNA reads as TGTGCCAGCGGGGACAGTAATCAGCCCCAGCATTTT. This sequence encodes CASGDSNQPQHF.

In nucleotides, the CDR3 is TGTGCCAGCAGCCCCCGTCGAAGGGGTCAAGACGAGCAGTACTTC. Translating it yields CASSPRRRGQDEQYF. The V and J genes are TRBV5-6 and TRBJ2-7, with D perhaps matching TRBD1 (5 bases). Trimming left V 4 bases short and J 5 bases short, with 19 bases between. Germline-derived CDR1 and CDR2 are SGHDT and YYEEEE. This CDR3 spans 15 amino acids.

This clone has just a few counts. This rearrangement joins TRBV11-2 to TRBJ1-4, with 9 bases aligning to TRBD1. Germline CDR1 reads SGHAT; CDR2 reads FQNNGV. V was pared by 5 bases and J by 6 bases, with 10 bases of the junction left unmatched. This CDR3 contains 16 residues. CDR3 in amino acids: CASSPITGGLDEKLFF. CDR3 in DNA: TGTGCCAGCAGCCCCATTACAGGGGGCCTGGATGAAAAACTGTTTTTT.